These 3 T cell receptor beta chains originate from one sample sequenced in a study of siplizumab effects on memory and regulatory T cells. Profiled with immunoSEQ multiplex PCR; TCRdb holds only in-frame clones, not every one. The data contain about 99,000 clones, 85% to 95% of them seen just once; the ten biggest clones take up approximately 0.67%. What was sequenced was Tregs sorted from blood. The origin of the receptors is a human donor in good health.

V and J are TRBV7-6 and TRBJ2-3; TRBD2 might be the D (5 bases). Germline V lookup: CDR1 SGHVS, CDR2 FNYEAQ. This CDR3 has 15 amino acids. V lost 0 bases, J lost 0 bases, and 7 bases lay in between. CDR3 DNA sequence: TGTGCCAGCAGCTTAGCGGGGAGTAGCACAGATACGCAGTATTTT. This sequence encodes CASSLAGSSTDTQYF.

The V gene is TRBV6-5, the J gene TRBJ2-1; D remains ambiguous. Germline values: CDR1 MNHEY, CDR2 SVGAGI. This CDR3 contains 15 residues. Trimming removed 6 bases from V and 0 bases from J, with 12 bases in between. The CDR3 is CASSPGEPSYNEQFF. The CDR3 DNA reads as TGTGCCAGCAGCCCTGGAGAGCCCTCCTACAATGAGCAGTTCTTC.

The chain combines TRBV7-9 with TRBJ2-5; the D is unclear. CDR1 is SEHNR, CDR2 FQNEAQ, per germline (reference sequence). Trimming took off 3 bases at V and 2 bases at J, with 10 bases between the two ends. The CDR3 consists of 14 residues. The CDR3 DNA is TGTGCCAGCAGCTTCTTCGCGGTACAAGAGACCCAGTACTTC. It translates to CASSFFAVQETQYF. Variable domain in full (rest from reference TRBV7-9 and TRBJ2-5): DTGVSQNPRHKITKRGQNVTFRCDPISEHNRLYWYRQTLGQGPEFLTYFQNEAQLEKSRLLSDRFSAERPKGSFSTLEIQRTEQGDSAMYLCASSFFAVQETQYFGPGTRLLVL.